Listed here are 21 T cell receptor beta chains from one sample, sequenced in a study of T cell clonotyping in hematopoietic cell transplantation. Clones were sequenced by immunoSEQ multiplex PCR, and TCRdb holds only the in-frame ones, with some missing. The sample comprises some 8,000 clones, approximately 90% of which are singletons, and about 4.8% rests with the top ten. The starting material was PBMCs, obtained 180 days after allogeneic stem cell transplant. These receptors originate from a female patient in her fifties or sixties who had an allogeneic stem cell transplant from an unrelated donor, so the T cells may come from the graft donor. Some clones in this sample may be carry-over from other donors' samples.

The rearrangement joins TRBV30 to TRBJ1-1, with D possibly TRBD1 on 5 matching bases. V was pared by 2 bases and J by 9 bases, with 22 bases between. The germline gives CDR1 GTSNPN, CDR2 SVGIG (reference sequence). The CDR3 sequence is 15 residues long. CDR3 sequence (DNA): TGTGCCTGGAGTATACCCCGGGCGACAGCTAGACAAGCTTTCTTT. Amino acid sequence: CAWSIPRATARQAFF. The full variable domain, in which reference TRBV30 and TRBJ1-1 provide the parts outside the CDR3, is SQTIHQWPATLVQPVGSPLSLECTVEGTSNPNLYWYRQAAGRGLQLLFYSVGIGQISSEVPQNLSASRPQDRQFILSSKKLLLSDSGFYLCAWSIPRATARQAFFGQGTRLTVV.

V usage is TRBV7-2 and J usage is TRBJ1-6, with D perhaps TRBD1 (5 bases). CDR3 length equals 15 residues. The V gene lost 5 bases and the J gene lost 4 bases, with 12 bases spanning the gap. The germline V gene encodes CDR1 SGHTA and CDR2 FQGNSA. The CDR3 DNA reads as TGTGCCAGCAGCATCGGGACGGCTTATAATTCACCCCTCCACTTT. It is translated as CASSIGTAYNSPLHF.

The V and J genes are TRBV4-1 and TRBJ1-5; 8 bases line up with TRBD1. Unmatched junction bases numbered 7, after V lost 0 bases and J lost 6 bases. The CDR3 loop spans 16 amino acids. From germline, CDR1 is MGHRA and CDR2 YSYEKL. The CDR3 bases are TGCGCCAGCAGCCAAGAGGGTGGACAGGGTCTTCAGCCCCAGCATTTT. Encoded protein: CASSQEGGQGLQPQHF.

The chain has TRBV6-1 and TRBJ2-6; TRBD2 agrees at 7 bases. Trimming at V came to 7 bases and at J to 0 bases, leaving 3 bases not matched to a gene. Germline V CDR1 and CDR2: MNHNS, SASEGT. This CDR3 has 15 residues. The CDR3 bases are TGTGCCAGCATGGCGGGAGCCTCTGGGGCCAACGTCCTGACTTTC. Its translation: CASMAGASGANVLTF.

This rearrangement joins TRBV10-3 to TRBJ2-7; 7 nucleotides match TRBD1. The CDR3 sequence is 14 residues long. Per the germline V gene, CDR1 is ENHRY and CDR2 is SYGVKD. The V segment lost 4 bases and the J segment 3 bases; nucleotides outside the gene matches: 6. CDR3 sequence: CAISGSRDSYEQYF. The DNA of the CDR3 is TGTGCCATCAGTGGTTCCAGGGACAGCTACGAGCAGTACTTC.

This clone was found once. CDR3 region: CASSPTGSGANVLTF. The DNA of the CDR3 is TGTGCCAGCAGTCCGACAGGGTCTGGGGCCAACGTCCTGACTTTC. The chain is built from TRBV28 and TRBJ2-6; 7 bases fit TRBD1. The trim removed 5 bases at V and 1 base at J, leaving 2 bases unmatched. The length of the CDR3 is 15 residues. Germline loops: CDR1 MDHEN, CDR2 SYDVKM.

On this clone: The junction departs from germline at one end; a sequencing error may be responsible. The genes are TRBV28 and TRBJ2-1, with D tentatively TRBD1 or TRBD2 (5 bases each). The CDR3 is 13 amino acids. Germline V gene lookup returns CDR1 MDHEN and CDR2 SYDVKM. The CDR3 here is CASRLGVSDEQFF. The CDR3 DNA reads TGTGCCAGCCGTTTGGGGGTATCTGATGAGCAGTTCTTC. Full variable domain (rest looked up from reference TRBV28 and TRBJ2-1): DVKVTQSSRYLVKRTGEKVFLECVQDMDHENMFWYRQDPGLGLRLIYFSYDVKMKEKGDIPEGYSVSREKKERFSLILESASTNQTSMYLCASRLGVSDEQFFGPGTRLTVL.

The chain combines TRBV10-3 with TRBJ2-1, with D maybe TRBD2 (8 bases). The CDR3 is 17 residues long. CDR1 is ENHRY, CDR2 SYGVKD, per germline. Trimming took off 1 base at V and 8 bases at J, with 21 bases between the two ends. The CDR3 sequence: CAISEFPGGQTSDEQFF. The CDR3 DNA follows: TGTGCCATCAGTGAGTTTCCAGGGGGGCAGACTAGCGATGAGCAGTTCTTC.

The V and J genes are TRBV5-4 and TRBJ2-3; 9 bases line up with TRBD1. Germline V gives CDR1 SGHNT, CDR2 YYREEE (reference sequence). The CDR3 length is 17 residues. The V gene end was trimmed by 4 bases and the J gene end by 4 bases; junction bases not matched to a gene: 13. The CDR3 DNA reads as TGTGCCAGCAGCCCTCTCCCAGGGACAGGGCAAGCAGATACGCAGTATTTT. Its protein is CASSPLPGTGQADTQYF.

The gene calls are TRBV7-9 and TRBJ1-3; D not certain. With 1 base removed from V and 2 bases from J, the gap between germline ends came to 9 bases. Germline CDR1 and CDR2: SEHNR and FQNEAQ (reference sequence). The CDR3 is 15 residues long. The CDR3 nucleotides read TGTGCCAGCAGCTTAGGGAGACCAGCTGGAAACACCATATATTTT. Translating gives CASSLGRPAGNTIYF.

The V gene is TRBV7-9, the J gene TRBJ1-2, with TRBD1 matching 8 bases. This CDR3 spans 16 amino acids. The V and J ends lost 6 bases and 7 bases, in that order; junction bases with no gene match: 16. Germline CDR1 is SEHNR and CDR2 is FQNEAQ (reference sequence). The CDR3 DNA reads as TGTGCCAGCAGAGATGGAACGGACAGGGCAGGGGGTGGCTACACCTTC. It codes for CASRDGTDRAGGGYTF.

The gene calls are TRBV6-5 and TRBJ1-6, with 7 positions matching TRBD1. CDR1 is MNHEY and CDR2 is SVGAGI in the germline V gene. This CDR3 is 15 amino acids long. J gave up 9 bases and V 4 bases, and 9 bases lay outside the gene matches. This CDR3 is CASSWGRGRGSPLHF. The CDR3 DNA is TGTGCCAGCAGTTGGGGGAGGGGGCGGGGTTCACCCCTCCACTTT.

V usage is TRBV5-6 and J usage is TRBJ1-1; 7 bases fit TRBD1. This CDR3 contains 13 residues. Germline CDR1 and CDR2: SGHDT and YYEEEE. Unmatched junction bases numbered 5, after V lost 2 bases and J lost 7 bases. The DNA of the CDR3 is TGTGCCAGCAGCTTATCAGACAGGGATGAAGCTTTCTTT. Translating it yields CASSLSDRDEAFF.

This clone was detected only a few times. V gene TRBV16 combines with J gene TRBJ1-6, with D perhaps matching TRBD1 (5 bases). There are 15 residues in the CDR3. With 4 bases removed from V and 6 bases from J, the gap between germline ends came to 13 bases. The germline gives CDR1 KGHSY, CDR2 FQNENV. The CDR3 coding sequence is TGTGCCAGCAGCCGGAATGGGGGTTCTAATTCACCCCTCCACTTT. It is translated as CASSRNGGSNSPLHF.

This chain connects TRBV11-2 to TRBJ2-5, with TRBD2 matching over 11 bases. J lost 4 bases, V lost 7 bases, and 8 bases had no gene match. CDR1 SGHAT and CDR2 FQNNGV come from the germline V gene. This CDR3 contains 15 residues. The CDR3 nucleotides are TGTGCCAGCACTCTACTAGCGGGAGTTGGAGAGACCCAGTACTTC. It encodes CASTLLAGVGETQYF.

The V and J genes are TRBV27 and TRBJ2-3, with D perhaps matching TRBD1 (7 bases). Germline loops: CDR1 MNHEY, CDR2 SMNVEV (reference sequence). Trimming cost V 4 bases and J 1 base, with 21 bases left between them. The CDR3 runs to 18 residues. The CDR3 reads CASSSPGGVGGGTDTQYF. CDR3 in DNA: TGTGCCAGCAGTTCCCCCGGAGGGGTAGGGGGCGGCACAGATACGCAGTATTTT.

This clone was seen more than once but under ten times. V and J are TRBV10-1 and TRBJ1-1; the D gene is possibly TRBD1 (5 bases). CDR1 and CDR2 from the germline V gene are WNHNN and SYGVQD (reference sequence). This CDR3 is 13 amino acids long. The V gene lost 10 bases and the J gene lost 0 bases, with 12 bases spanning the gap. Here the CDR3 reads CATRQGMNTEAFF. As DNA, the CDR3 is TGCGCCACCCGCCAGGGAATGAACACTGAAGCTTTCTTT.

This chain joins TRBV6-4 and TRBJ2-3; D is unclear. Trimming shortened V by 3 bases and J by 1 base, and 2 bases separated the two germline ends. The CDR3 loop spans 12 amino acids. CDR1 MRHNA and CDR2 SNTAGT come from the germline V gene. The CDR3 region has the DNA TGTGCCAGCAGTGAGGGCACAGATACGCAGTATTTT. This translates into CASSEGTDTQYF.

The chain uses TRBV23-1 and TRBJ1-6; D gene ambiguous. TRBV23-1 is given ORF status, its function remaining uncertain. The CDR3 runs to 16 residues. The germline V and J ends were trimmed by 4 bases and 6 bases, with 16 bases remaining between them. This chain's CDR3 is CASSPMSTGSNSPLHF. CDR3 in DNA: TGCGCCAGCAGTCCCATGTCGACGGGGTCTAATTCACCCCTCCACTTT.

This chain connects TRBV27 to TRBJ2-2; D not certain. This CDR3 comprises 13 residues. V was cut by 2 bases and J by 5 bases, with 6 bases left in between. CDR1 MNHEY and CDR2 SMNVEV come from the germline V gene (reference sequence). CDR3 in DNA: TGTGCCAGCAGTTTAAGGTATACCGGGGAGCTGTTTTTT. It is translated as CASSLRYTGELFF.

The CDR3: CASRGYGVETQYF. The CDR3 bases are TGTGCCAGCAGGGGGTATGGTGTAGAGACCCAGTACTTC. The rearrangement uses TRBV6-5 and TRBJ2-5; D not resolved. The CDR3 is 13 residues long. V lost 6 bases, J lost 4 bases, and 12 bases lay in between. Germline V gene sequence: CDR1 MNHEY, CDR2 SVGAGI.